This T cell receptor beta chain was recorded in a study of T cells in women clearing cervical HPV infection. Findings of the study overall: TRBV6-7 relative abundance averaged roughly 0.099% in cases and 0.16% in controls.

Produced via immunoSEQ multiplex PCR; TCRdb's table is partial and in-frame only. This sample contains some 31,000 clones. Germline V gives CDR1 SNHLY, CDR2 FYNNEI. The CDR3 consists of 14 residues. V was pared by 7 bases and J by 4 bases, with 7 bases of the junction left unmatched. As regards this clone: Its antigen is not identified. The observed sequence ends 3 residues before the CDR3 terminus, with the missing tail filled in from the germline J gene. Other nucleotide sequences in the sample specify the same CDR3.

The J gene is TRBJ1-2, the V gene TRBV2, with 9 bases fitting TRBD1. Sequencing was carried out using blood buffy coat. This sequence was found in a woman between 18 and 75 years old with a cervical HPV16 infection that either progressed to CIN3+ or cleared (not recorded which). This chain's CDR3 is CASTRDRAGYGYTF. The sequenced CDR3 bases are TGTGCCAGCACCAGGGACAGGGCTGGCTATGGC.